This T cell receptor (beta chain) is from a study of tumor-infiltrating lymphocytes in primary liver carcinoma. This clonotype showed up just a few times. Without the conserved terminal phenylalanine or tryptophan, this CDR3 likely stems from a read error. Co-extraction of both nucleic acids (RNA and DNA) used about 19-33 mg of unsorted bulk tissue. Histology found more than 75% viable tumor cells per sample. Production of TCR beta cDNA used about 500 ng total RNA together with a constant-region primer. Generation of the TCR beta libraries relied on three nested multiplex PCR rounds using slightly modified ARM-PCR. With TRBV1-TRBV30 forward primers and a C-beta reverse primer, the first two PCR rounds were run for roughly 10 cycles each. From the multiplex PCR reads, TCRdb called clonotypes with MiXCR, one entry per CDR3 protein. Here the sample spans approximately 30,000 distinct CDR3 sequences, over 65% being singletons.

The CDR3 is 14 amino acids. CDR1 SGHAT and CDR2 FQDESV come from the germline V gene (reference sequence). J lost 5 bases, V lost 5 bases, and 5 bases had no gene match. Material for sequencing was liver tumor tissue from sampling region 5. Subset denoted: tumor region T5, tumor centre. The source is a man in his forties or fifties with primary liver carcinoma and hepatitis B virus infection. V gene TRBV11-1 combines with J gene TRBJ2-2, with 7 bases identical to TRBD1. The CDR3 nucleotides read TGTGCCAGCAGCCGTACAGGGGTTACCGGGGAGCTGTTTTGT. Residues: CASSRTGVTGELFC.